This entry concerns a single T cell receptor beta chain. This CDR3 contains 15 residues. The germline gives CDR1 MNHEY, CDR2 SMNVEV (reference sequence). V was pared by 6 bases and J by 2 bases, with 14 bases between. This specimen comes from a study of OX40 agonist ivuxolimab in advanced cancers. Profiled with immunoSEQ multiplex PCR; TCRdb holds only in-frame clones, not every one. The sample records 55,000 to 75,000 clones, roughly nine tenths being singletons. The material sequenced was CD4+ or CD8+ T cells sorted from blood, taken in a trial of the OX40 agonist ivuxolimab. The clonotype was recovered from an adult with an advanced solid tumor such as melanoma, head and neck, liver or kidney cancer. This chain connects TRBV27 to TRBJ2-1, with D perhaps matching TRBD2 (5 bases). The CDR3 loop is CASRVGVRTYNEQFF. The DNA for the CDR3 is TGTGCCAGCAGGGTGGGAGTAAGGACCTACAATGAGCAGTTCTTC.